The T cell receptor (beta chain) under discussion was sequenced for a study of T cells expressing NK-cell markers. Overall study: Repertoires of TCR beta were obtained from T cells sorted as CD3+CD56+NKG2C+, CD3+CD56+NKG2C- and CD3+CD56-NKG2C+. Study-level findings and limits: The share of CD8+ T cells held by dominant NKG2C+ clonotypes was about 1.0-7.5% in about six donors. A few donors' CD3+CD56-NKG2C+ cells were dominated by the same clonotypes.

Germline V gene lookup returns CDR1 SGDLS and CDR2 YYNGEE. This CDR3 comprises 19 residues. 5'RACE template switching with UMIs generated TCR beta cDNA. TCRdb reprocessed the 5' RACE reads, keeping one entry per CDR3 protein, no DNA. The sample spans some 300,000 distinct CDR3 sequences; the ten largest clones claim 0.39%. Notes on this clonotype: The antigen remains undetermined.

This sequence joins TRBV9 and TRBJ1-1. Sequenced sample: blood T cells: a sorted CD56 or NKG2C T cell subset, CD4+ or CD8+ T cells, or bulk PBMC T cells (not recorded which). The source of this sequence is a young man in good health. The CDR3 spells CATMREKRQEKSMNTEAFF.